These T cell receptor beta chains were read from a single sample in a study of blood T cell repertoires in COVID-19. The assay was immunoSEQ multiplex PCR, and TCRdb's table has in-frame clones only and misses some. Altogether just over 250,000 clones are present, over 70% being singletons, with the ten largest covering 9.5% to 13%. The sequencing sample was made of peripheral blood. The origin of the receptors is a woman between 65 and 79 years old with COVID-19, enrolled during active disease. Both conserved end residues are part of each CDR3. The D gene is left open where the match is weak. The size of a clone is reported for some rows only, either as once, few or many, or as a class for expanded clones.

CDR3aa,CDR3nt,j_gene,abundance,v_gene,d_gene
CASSQEQVGSSPLHF,TGTGCCAGCAGCCAAGAACAAGTGGGGAGCTCACCCCTCCACTTT,TRBJ1-6,-,TRBV3-1/TRBV3-2,-
CASSASRDRYQPQHF,TGTGCCAGTAGTGCTTCCCGGGACAGATATCAGCCCCAGCATTTT,TRBJ1-5,-,TRBV19,TRBD1
CASSQGPQETQYF,TGCGCCAGCAGCCAGGGGCCCCAAGAGACCCAGTACTTC,TRBJ2-5,-,TRBV4-1,-
CASSPRGLLNTGELFF,TGTGCCAGCAGCCCGCGGGGACTCCTAAACACCGGGGAGCTGTTTTTT,TRBJ2-2,-,TRBV14,-
CASSLGQIYGYTF,TGCGCCAGCAGCTTGGGACAGATTTATGGCTACACCTTC,TRBJ1-2,-,TRBV5-1,-
CASSIDRGPEPQHF,TGTGCCAGTAGTATTGACAGGGGGCCGGAGCCCCAGCATTTT,TRBJ1-5,-,TRBV19,TRBD1
CAKETGTGYTF,TGTGCCAAAGAAACAGGAACTGGCTACACCTTC,TRBJ1-2,-,TRBV30,-
CSVASEAGIALFF,TGCAGCGTTGCGTCGGAAGCCGGGATTGCGCTGTTTTTT,TRBJ2-2,few,TRBV29-1,-
CASSVGGRGMNTEAFF,TGTGCCAGCAGCGTAGGAGGGCGGGGGATGAACACTGAAGCTTTCTTT,TRBJ1-1,-,TRBV9,-
CASSPLSGTGVQFF,TGTGCCAGCAGCCCCCTATCCGGGACAGGGGTCCAGTTCTTC,TRBJ2-1,-,TRBV7-3,TRBD1
CASSRDRALYGYTF,TGTGCCAGTTCACGGGACAGGGCGTTATATGGCTACACCTTC,TRBJ1-2,-,TRBV19,TRBD1
CASSVSSATNEKLFF,TGTGCCAGCAGCGTTTCCTCTGCAACTAATGAAAAACTGTTTTTT,TRBJ1-4,-,TRBV9,-
CATSDSGQSNEKLFF,TGTGCCACCAGTGATTCGGGACAGTCTAATGAAAAACTGTTTTTT,TRBJ1-4,-,TRBV24-1,TRBD1
CASSSNPQGGTEAFF,TGTGCCAGCTCGTCAAACCCTCAGGGGGGCACTGAAGCTTTCTTT,TRBJ1-1,-,TRBV18,TRBD1
CAWSQLAGGLDEQYF,TGTGCCTGGAGTCAACTAGCGGGAGGGTTAGACGAGCAGTACTTC,TRBJ2-7,-,TRBV30,TRBD2
CASRKSGGKGYEQYF,TGTGCCAGCAGAAAAAGCGGGGGTAAGGGGTACGAGCAGTACTTC,TRBJ2-7,-,TRBV27,TRBD2
CASSERTGGGYTF,TGTGCCAGCAGTGAAAGGACTGGAGGGGGCTACACCTTC,TRBJ1-2,once,TRBV6-1,-
CAWVSGTGQKLFF,TGTGCCTGGGTCTCCGGGACAGGGCAAAAACTGTTTTTT,TRBJ1-4,-,TRBV30,TRBD1
CASSKTSTNYEQYF,TGTGCCAGCAGTAAAACGTCGACAAACTACGAGCAGTACTTC,TRBJ2-7,-,TRBV6-2/TRBV6-3,-
CASSPRPPHYDEQYF,TGCGCCAGCAGCCCCCGGCCGCCTCACTATGACGAGCAGTACTTC,TRBJ2-7,-,TRBV5-1,-
CASSEGLAGAGTQYF,TGCGCCAGCAGCGAGGGACTAGCGGGAGCGGGTACGCAGTATTTT,TRBJ2-3,-,TRBV5-1,TRBD2
CATQTGSQPQHF,TGTGCCACCCAGACAGGCAGTCAGCCCCAGCATTTT,TRBJ1-5,-,TRBV6-5,-
CASHRPGGWNEQFF,TGTGCCAGCCATAGACCGGGAGGTTGGAATGAGCAGTTCTTC,TRBJ2-1,-,TRBV27,TRBD2
CASSPGGGRALVTGELFF,TGTGCCAGCAGCCCGGGCGGCGGGAGGGCACTCGTCACCGGGGAGCTGTTTTTT,TRBJ2-2,-,TRBV7-3,TRBD2
CASSIGGLVGRHETQYF,TGTGCCAGTAGTATAGGGGGACTAGTCGGGAGGCACGAGACCCAGTACTTC,TRBJ2-5,-,TRBV19,TRBD2
CASSVGQGRLSETQYF,TGTGCCAGCAGCGTAGGACAGGGGAGACTGTCAGAGACCCAGTACTTC,TRBJ2-5,-,TRBV9,TRBD1
CASSLRRVGGVGYEQYF,TGTGCCAGCAGTTTACGTCGGGTGGGGGGAGTCGGCTACGAGCAGTACTTC,TRBJ2-7,-,TRBV27,-
CASSPDFSSYEQYF,TGTGCCAGCAGTCCCGACTTTTCCTCCTACGAGCAGTACTTC,TRBJ2-7,once,TRBV7-2,-
CASSLAAGVEKLFF,TGTGCCAGCAGCTTGGCGGCAGGGGTTGAAAAACTGTTTTTT,TRBJ1-4,-,TRBV5-4,-
CASSTDRDPTYEQYF,TGTGCCAGCAGCACTGATCGGGATCCTACCTACGAGCAGTACTTC,TRBJ2-7,-,TRBV7-2,-
CASSRADRSGGYTF,TGTGCCAGTAGTCGAGCCGACAGGTCGGGGGGCTACACCTTC,TRBJ1-2,-,TRBV19,-
CASSEERANQPQHF,TGTGCCAGCAGTGAAGAGAGGGCAAATCAGCCCCAGCATTTT,TRBJ1-5,-,TRBV6-1,-
CASNDRNQPQHF,TGTGCCAGCAATGACAGAAATCAGCCCCAGCATTTT,TRBJ1-5,once,TRBV19,-
CASSQLPGQRYNSPLHF,TGCGCCAGCAGCCAACTTCCGGGACAGCGATATAATTCACCCCTCCACTTT,TRBJ1-6,-,TRBV4-1,TRBD1
CASTLPQGSYNSPLHF,TGTGCCAGCACGCTCCCCCAGGGCTCCTATAATTCACCCCTCCACTTT,TRBJ1-6,-,TRBV28,-
CASSLDRRNTGELFF,TGTGCCAGCAGCCTCGACAGGAGAAACACCGGGGAGCTGTTTTTT,TRBJ2-2,-,TRBV7-3,-
CASSELGNTQYF,TGTGCCAGCAGTGAACTGGGCAATACGCAGTATTTT,TRBJ2-3,once,TRBV28,-
CASSLGQVNEKLFF,TGTGCCAGCAGCTTGGGGCAGGTTAATGAAAAACTGTTTTTT,TRBJ1-4,-,TRBV5-6,-
CASSRTGNTEAFF,TGTGCCAGCAGCAGGACAGGGAATACTGAAGCTTTCTTT,TRBJ1-1,-,TRBV5-8,TRBD1
CASSPTSGSSYEQYF,TGTGCCAGCAGCCCAACTAGCGGTAGCTCCTACGAGCAGTACTTC,TRBJ2-7,-,TRBV9,TRBD2
CASSPRTSGVYNEQFF,TGTGCCAGCAGCCCGCGGACTAGCGGAGTATACAATGAGCAGTTCTTC,TRBJ2-1,few,TRBV7-2,TRBD2